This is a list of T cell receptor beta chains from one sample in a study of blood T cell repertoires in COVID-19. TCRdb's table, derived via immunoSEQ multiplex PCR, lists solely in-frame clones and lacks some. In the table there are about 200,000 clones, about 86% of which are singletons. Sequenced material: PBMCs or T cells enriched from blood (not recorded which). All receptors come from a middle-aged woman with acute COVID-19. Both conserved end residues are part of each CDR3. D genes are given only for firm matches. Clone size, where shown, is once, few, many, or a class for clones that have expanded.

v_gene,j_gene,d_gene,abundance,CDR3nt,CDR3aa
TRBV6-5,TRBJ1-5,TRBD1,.,TGTGCCAGCAGCTTCGGGACAGGGAGGGATCAGTCCCAGCATTTT,CASSFGTGRDQSQHF
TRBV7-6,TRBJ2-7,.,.,TGTGCCAGCAGCTCCATAGATAACGAGCAGTACTTC,CASSSIDNEQYF
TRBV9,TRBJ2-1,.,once,TGTGCCAGCAGCGACGGGGGGCTCCTTGAGCAGTTCTTC,CASSDGGLLEQFF
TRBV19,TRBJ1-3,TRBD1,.,TGTGCCAGTGGACAGGGGGTTGGAGGAAACACCATATATTTT,CASGQGVGGNTIYF
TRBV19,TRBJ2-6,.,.,TGTGCCAGTTGTACCCCCGCGTACGGGGCCAACGTCCTGACTTTC,CASCTPAYGANVLTF
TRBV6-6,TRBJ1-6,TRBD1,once,TGTGCCAGCAGTCCCCGGGGACAGTTGTCCTATAATTCACCCCTCCACTTT,CASSPRGQLSYNSPLHF
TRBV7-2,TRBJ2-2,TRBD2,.,TGTGCCAGCAGCTTTAGCGGGAGGGCCTTTACCGGGGAGCTGTTTTTT,CASSFSGRAFTGELFF
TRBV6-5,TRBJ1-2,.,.,TGTGCCAGCAGTTTTCCAGGGTACTATGGCTACACCTTC,CASSFPGYYGYTF
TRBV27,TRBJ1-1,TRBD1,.,TGTGCCAGCAGTTTTAACGACAGGGGTACTGAAGCTTTCTTT,CASSFNDRGTEAFF
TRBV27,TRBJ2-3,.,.,TGTGCCAGCAGCTCCAAGCACACAGATACGCAGTATTTT,CASSSKHTDTQYF
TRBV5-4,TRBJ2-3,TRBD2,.,TGTGCCAGCCAGCTTCGGGGGGTGAGCACAGATACGCAGTATTTT,CASQLRGVSTDTQYF
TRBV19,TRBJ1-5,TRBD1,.,TGTGCCAGTAGCCTGGGGCCGGGACAGGGACTGATGGATGGGCAGCCCCAGCATTTT,CASSLGPGQGLMDGQPQHF
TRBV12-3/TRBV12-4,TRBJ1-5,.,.,TGTGCCAGCAAATCAGGGCAGCCCCAGCATTTT,CASKSGQPQHF
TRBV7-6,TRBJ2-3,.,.,TGTGCCAGCAGCTTAGAGGCGGGACTCAGCACAGATACGCAGTATTTT,CASSLEAGLSTDTQYF
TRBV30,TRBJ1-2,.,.,TGTGCCTGGAGGGCCCCCGGGGGGAAGGTGAATGGCTACACCTTC,CAWRAPGGKVNGYTF
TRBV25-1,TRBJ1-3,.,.,TGTGCCAGCAGTAAAGTAGGAGGGGAGCGGAACACCATATATTTT,CASSKVGGERNTIYF
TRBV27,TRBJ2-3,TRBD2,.,TGTGCCAGCAGCGGACTAGCGGGAGCCCTCCGGGGCGGAGATACGCAGTATTTT,CASSGLAGALRGGDTQYF
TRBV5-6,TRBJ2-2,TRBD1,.,TGTGCCAGCAGCCCATACAGGGGGCGAGGGGCGAACACCGGGGAGCTGTTTTTT,CASSPYRGRGANTGELFF
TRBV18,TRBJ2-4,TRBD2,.,TGTGCCAGCTCACCACGCGGACTAGCGGGCGGAGACATTCAGTACTTC,CASSPRGLAGGDIQYF
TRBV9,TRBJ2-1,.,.,TGTGCCGGTTCAAGGGAGTCGCAGAATGAGCAGTTCTTC,CAGSRESQNEQFF
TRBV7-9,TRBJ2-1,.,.,TGTGCCAGCAGCTTAGCCCGACAACAAGGTGGGCAGTTCTTC,CASSLARQQGGQFF
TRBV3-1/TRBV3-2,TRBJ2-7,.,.,TGTGCCAGCAGCCATAAAGGGGCTTCTCGCGAGCAGTACTTC,CASSHKGASREQYF
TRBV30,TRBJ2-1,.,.,TGTGCCTGGCGTGTTCGGGATCGGCCCTACAATGAGCAGTTCTTC,CAWRVRDRPYNEQFF
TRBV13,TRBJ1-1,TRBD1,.,TGTGCCAGCAGCTTCCGACAGGGGCTCATTGAAGCTTTCTTT,CASSFRQGLIEAFF
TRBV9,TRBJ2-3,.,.,TGTGCCAGCAGCGTAGGGGGAGAAGATACGCAGTATTTT,CASSVGGEDTQYF